These 21 T cell receptor beta chains came from one sample sequenced in a study of vaccination effects on CD4 cells after COVID-19 (dated by TCRdb to between 2021 and 2024). After approximately 11 days of culture, CD4+ T cells were isolated with the EasySep CD4+ T cell isolation kit. PCR-confirmed SARS-CoV-2 infection had occurred in convalescent patients between March and December 2020, before the Alpha, Beta and Delta variants emerged in the United States. Each participant received two doses of an mRNA SARS-CoV-2 vaccine, either BNT162b2 or mRNA-1273. These TCRs' antigens remain unknown. Library preparation was by the immunoSEQ multiplex PCR assay. The table was pulled from immuneACCESS by TCRdb, which kept in-frame rearrangements only. Such tables lose some clones; where checked, under half of the loss comes from unresolved V genes, and the rest has no known cause. Recorded for this sample are 40,000 to 45,000 clones; less than 85% of them occurred a single time. Around 3.5% of the sample is held by the ten biggest clonotypes.

This specimen consisted of CD4+ T cells from PBMCs cultured without peptide, obtained after COVID-19 vaccination. The receptors were sampled from a human donor who had a prior SARS-CoV-2 infection.

The chain has TRBV5-6 and TRBJ1-4; D gene unclear. This CDR3 contains 13 residues. CDR1 SGHDT and CDR2 YYEEEE come from the germline V gene. Trimming cost V 0 bases and J 8 bases, with 8 bases left between them. Here the CDR3 reads CASSLVGFEKLFF. In nucleotides, the CDR3 is TGTGCCAGCAGCTTGGTAGGGTTCGAAAAACTGTTTTTT.

This sequence joins TRBV5-1 and TRBJ1-6; D gene ambiguous. The CDR3 totals 15 residues. V was pared by 0 bases and J by 2 bases, with 6 bases between. Germline V gene data show CDR1 as SGHRS and CDR2 as YFSETQ. The CDR3 DNA is TGCGCCAGCAGCTTGGACAGACCCTATAATTCACCCCTCCACTTT. This sequence encodes CASSLDRPYNSPLHF.

The sample holds a few counts of this clone. The chain recombines TRBV4-1 with TRBJ2-2; 8 bases are a match to TRBD2. This CDR3 has 16 amino acids. J was trimmed by 6 bases and V by 3 bases; bases with no gene match: 9. Germline V gene lookup returns CDR1 MGHRA and CDR2 YSYEKL. DNA for the CDR3: TGCGCCAGCAGCCAGGCTCCGGGACTAGGGGCCGGGGAGCTGTTTTTT. Its translation is CASSQAPGLGAGELFF.

The CDR3: CATQSGGFVGTEAFF. CDR3 bases: TGTGCCACCCAGTCGGGGGGCTTCGTGGGCACTGAAGCTTTCTTT. The gene calls are TRBV15 and TRBJ1-1, with TRBD1 as a possible D gene (6 bases). Germline values: CDR1 LNHNV, CDR2 YYDKDF (reference sequence). The V end lost 8 bases, the J end lost 4 bases, and 20 bases lay between the germline ends. The CDR3 runs to 15 residues.

The gene calls are TRBV5-1 and TRBJ2-7, with 10 bases that match TRBD2. Unmatched junction bases numbered 11, after V lost 4 bases and J lost 4 bases. Germline CDR1 is SGHRS and CDR2 is YFSETQ. The CDR3 has 16 amino acids. CDR3 residues: CASSVTGSSGGYEQYF. For the CDR3, the DNA is TGCGCCAGCAGCGTCACGGGGAGTAGCGGGGGGTACGAGCAGTACTTC.

In its sample, this clone was seen once. The chain has TRBV5-1 and TRBJ2-2; 8 bases map to TRBD2. This CDR3 comprises 14 residues. The junction had 3 bases not matched to a gene; V was cut back by 0 bases and J by 8 bases. Germline loops: CDR1 SGHRS, CDR2 YFSETQ. The CDR3 DNA sequence: TGCGCCAGCAGCTTGGTATCTAGCGGGGGGGAGCTGTTTTTT. Its translation is CASSLVSSGGELFF.

This clone was counted only a few times. V is TRBV18 and J is TRBJ2-7; 9 nucleotides agree with TRBD1. Germline values: CDR1 KGHSH, CDR2 LQKENI. The CDR3 is 16 amino acids. V lost 6 bases and J lost 3; bases outside the gene matches: 12. As DNA, the CDR3 is TGTGCCAGCTCCCCCGGGACAGGGAGTTTCGACTACGAGCAGTACTTC. Amino acids: CASSPGTGSFDYEQYF.

A word on this clone: A read error may account for a junction end that differs from germline. This chain connects TRBV7-7 to TRBJ2-5; TRBD1 or TRBD2 may be the D gene (7 bases each). CDR1 and CDR2 from the germline V gene are SSHAT and FNYEAQ (reference sequence). The CDR3 runs 15 residues. The CDR3 DNA is TGTGCTAGCAGCCCCAACTCAGGGGGGGGAGAGACCCAGTACTTC. Translated, it gives CASSPNSGGGETQYF.

J is TRBJ2-5 and V is TRBV18, with 9 nucleotides matching TRBD2. This CDR3 region has 15 residues. Germline values: CDR1 KGHSH, CDR2 LQKENI. The V segment lost 0 bases and the J segment 2 bases; nucleotides outside the gene matches: 1. In DNA form, the CDR3 reads TGTGCCAGCTCACCACCGACTAGCGGTCAAGAGACCCAGTACTTC. It is translated as CASSPPTSGQETQYF.

This clone appeared a single time. The V gene is TRBV7-2, the J gene TRBJ2-5; 7 bases agree with TRBD2. This CDR3 comprises 15 residues. V lost 5 bases and J lost 0; bases outside the gene matches: 6. Germline V gene data show CDR1 as SGHTA and CDR2 as FQGNSA. For the CDR3, the DNA is TGTGCCAGCAGCCGGGGAGGGATGTACCAAGAGACCCAGTACTTC. Translating it yields CASSRGGMYQETQYF.

This sequence joins TRBV7-2 and TRBJ2-3; D gene uncertain. With 3 bases removed from V and 5 bases from J, the gap between germline ends came to 12 bases. CDR1 SGHTA and CDR2 FQGNSA come from the germline V gene. The CDR3 covers 14 residues. CDR3 amino acids: CASSLHVNLDTQYF. CDR3 sequence (DNA): TGTGCCAGCAGCTTGCACGTTAACCTAGATACGCAGTATTTT.

This chain joins TRBV19 and TRBJ1-2, with no clear D. The CDR3 consists of 15 residues. Germline V CDR1 and CDR2: LNHDA, SQIVND (reference sequence). V lost 1 base and J 2 bases, leaving 11 bases between the germline ends. CDR3 DNA sequence: TGTGCCAGTAGTATAGTTGGGAAAGGAAACTATGGCTACACCTTC. Its translation is CASSIVGKGNYGYTF.

V is TRBV11-3 and J is TRBJ1-1, with D perhaps TRBD1 (5 bases). The V and J ends lost 5 bases and 2 bases respectively, with 18 bases between them. The germline CDR1 and CDR2 sequences are SGHNT and YENEEA. CDR3 length equals 16 residues. The CDR3 DNA is TGTGCCAGCAGCCCATTCTGGGGCAGGACAAACACTGAAGCTTTCTTT. Amino acids: CASSPFWGRTNTEAFF.

This chain joins TRBV12-5 and TRBJ2-1; D might be TRBD1 (8 bases). The germline CDR1 and CDR2 sequences are LGHNT and FRNRAP. The CDR3 extends over 19 amino acids. V gave up 0 bases and J gave up 7 bases, with 25 bases separating them. The CDR3 here is CASGLVRADRVLAGNEQFF. In DNA form, the CDR3 reads TGTGCTAGTGGTTTGGTACGAGCGGACAGGGTGTTAGCGGGTAATGAGCAGTTCTTC.

There are a few counts of this clone. The rearrangement links TRBV6-6 to TRBJ2-1; D is undetermined. Germline assignment: CDR1 MNHNY and CDR2 SVGAGI (reference sequence). The CDR3 runs to 16 residues. Trimming left V 2 bases short and J 6 bases short, with 17 bases between. CDR3 amino acids: CASSYPADLSPNEQFF. In DNA, the CDR3 is TGTGCCAGCAGTTACCCCGCGGATCTAAGTCCCAATGAGCAGTTCTTC.

V is TRBV5-6 and J is TRBJ1-1, with unresolved D. Between the trimmed V and J ends, which lost 3 bases and 1 base, there was a span of 13 bases. Germline CDR1 reads SGHDT; CDR2 reads YYEEEE. The CDR3 length is 15 residues. The CDR3 nucleotides read TGTGCCAGCAGCTGGGTAGATCCCGCGAACACTGAAGCTTTCTTT. Protein sequence: CASSWVDPANTEAFF.

The rearrangement links TRBV10-1 to TRBJ1-2, with TRBD1 matching over 7 bases. Germline V gene lookup returns CDR1 WNHNN and CDR2 SYGVQD (reference sequence). The CDR3 covers 14 residues. J gave up 7 bases and V 4 bases, and 9 bases lay outside the gene matches. The CDR3 bases are TGCGCCAGCAGTGCGGACAGGCCCCCGAGTGGCTACACCTTC. It encodes CASSADRPPSGYTF.

This rearrangement joins TRBV5-1 to TRBJ2-5; tentatively, D is TRBD2 (6 bases). Trimming left V 2 bases short and J 2 bases short, with 13 bases between. Germline V gives CDR1 SGHRS, CDR2 YFSETQ. The CDR3 is 15 amino acids. The CDR3: CASSLGSGGQETQYF. CDR3 DNA: TGCGCCAGCAGCTTAGGTAGCGGAGGGCAAGAGACCCAGTACTTC.

About this clone: Other nucleotide sequences from this sample produce the same CDR3. This chain connects TRBV5-1 to TRBJ1-1; perhaps TRBD1 as D (6 bases). Per germline, CDR1 SGHRS and CDR2 YFSETQ. CDR3 length: 14 amino acids. Trimming pared 0 bases from V and 0 bases from J, leaving 6 bases between. The CDR3: CASSLEGVNTEAFF. CDR3 DNA: TGCGCCAGCAGCTTGGAGGGGGTGAACACTGAAGCTTTCTTT.

V is TRBV6-5 and J is TRBJ1-2, with 8 bases identical to TRBD1. The CDR3 contains 13 residues. The V gene end was trimmed by 7 bases and the J gene end by 8 bases; junction bases not matched to a gene: 9. CDR1 and CDR2 (germline): MNHEY, SVGAGI. In DNA form, the CDR3 reads TGTGCCAGCAACATACCGGACAGGGTGGGCTACACCTTC. Translated: CASNIPDRVGYTF.

The V gene is TRBV7-2, the J gene TRBJ2-3; no firm D call. The V gene's germline CDR1 is SGHTA and CDR2 FQGNSA. The length of the CDR3 is 13 residues. The germline V and J ends were trimmed by 1 base and 6 bases, with 8 bases remaining between them. The CDR3 nucleotides read TGTGCCAGCAGCTTAGGTATAGGGGATACGCAGTATTTT. It translates to CASSLGIGDTQYF.